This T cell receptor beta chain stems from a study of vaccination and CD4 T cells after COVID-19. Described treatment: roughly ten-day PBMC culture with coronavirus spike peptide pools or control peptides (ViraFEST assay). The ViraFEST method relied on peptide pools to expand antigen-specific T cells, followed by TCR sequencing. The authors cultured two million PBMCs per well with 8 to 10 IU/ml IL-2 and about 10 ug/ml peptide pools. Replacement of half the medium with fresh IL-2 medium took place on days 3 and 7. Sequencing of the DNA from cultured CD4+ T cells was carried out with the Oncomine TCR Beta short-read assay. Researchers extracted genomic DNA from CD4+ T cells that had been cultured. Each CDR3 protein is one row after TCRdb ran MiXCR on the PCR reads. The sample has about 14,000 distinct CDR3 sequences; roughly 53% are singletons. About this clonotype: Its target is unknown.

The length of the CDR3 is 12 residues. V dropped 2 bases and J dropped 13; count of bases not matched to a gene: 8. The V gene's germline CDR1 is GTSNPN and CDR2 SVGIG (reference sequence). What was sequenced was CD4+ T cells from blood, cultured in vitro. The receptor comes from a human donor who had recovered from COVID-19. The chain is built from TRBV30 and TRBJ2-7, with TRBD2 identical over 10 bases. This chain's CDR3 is CAWSSPSGSGYF. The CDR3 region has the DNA TGTGCCTGGAGTAGCCCTAGCGGGAGTGGTTACTTC. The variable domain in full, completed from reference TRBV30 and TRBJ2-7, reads SQTIHQWPATLVQPVGSPLSLECTVEGTSNPNLYWYRQAAGRGLQLLFYSVGIGQISSEVPQNLSASRPQDRQFILSSKKLLLSDSGFYLCAWSSPSGSGYFGPGTRLTVT.